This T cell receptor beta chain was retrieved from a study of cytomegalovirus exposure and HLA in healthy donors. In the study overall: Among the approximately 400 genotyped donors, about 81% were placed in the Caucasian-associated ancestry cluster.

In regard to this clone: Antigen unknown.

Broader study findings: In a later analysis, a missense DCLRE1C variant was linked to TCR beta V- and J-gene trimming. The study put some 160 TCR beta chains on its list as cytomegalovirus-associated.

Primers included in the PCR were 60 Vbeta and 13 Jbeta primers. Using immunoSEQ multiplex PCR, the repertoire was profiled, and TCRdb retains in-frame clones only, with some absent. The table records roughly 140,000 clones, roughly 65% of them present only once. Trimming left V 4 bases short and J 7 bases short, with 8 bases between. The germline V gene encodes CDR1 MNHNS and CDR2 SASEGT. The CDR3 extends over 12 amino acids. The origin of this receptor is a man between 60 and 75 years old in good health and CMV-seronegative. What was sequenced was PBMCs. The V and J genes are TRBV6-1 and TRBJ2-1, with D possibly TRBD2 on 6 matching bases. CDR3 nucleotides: TGTGCCAGCAGTGGGGGGAGGAATGAGCAGTTCTTC. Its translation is CASSGGRNEQFF.